This paragraph reports one T cell receptor (beta chain). The data derive from a study of technical replicates of blood from a handful of donors. Assay: immunoSEQ multiplex PCR; the TCRdb copy retains only in-frame clones and omits some. The repertoire has tens of thousands of clones, 94% of them found once; the top ten carry 0.3% to 0.45%. Germline loops: CDR1 MNHEY, CDR2 SMNVEV (reference sequence). CDR3 size: 15 residues. V was shortened by 1 base and J by 3 bases, with 11 bases between the two germline ends. This TCR was recovered from a human donor in good health. What was sequenced was T cells isolated from PBMCs. V gene TRBV27 combines with J gene TRBJ2-3; unclear D gene. The CDR3 reads CASSLFLGVTDTQYF. For the CDR3, the DNA is TGTGCCAGCAGTTTATTCCTAGGCGTGACAGATACGCAGTATTTT.